This T cell receptor beta chain was found in a study of T-cell memory formation after mild COVID-19. Study at large: Each donor largely had its own TCR clusters.

TCRdb fed the 5' RACE reads into MiXCR, producing one record per CDR3 protein. The sample records over 350,000 distinct CDR3 sequences, 16% being singletons. Input material: PBMCs or a T cell subset sorted from them (not recorded which). This clonotype originated in a young man who had mild COVID-19 (a few samples of this study predate the infection). Cell type and time point are not known.

CDR3 residues: CASSRGLAGGESSYEQYF. CDR3 bases: TGTGCCAGCAGCAGGGGACTAGCGGGGGGCGAGAGCTCCTACGAGCAGTACTTC. The rearrangement joins TRBV7-2 to TRBJ2-7, with 15 bases fitting TRBD2. The CDR3 has 18 amino acids. The germline V gene encodes CDR1 SGHTA and CDR2 FQGNSA. Losses at the gene ends were 5 bases for V and 0 bases for J; bases not matched to a gene: 8.